This T cell receptor beta chain was captured by sequencing in a study of blood T cell repertoires in COVID-19. Produced via immunoSEQ multiplex PCR; TCRdb's table is partial and in-frame only. The table records approximately 280,000 clones, approximately 86% of them present only once. The CDR3 sequence is 16 residues long. Germline lookup yields CDR1 SGHTA and CDR2 FQGTGA. After removal of 4 bases from V and 3 bases from J, the junction contained 11 bases not matched to a gene. Sequencing was done on a sample of PBMCs or T cells enriched from blood (not recorded which). This chain uses TRBV7-3 with TRBJ1-2; 7 bases line up with TRBD1. The TCR comes from a woman between 18 and 29 years old who had recovered from COVID-19. The CDR3: CASSSHSSTGDYGYTF. CDR3 nucleotides: TGTGCCAGCAGCTCCCATTCTTCTACAGGGGACTATGGCTACACCTTC.